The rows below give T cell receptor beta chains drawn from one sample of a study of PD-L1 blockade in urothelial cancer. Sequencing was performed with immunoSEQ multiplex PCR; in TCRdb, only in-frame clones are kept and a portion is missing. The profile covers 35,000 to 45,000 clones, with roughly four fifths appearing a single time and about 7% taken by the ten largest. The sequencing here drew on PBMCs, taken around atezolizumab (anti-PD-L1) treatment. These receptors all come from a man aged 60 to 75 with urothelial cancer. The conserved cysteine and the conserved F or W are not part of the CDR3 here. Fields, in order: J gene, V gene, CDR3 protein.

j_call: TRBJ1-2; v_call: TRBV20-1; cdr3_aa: SAAGRVGYT
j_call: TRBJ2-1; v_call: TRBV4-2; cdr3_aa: ASSQDLDSGGLISYNEQF
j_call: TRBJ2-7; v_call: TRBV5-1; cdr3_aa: ASSLAGNEQY
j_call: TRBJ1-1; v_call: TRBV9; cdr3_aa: ASSVGQTNTEAF
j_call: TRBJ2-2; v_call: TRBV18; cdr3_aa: ASSLINQGTGELF
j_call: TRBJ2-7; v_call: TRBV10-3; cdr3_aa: AASGTGPYEQY
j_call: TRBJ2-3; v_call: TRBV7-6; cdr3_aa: ASTDHTGSDTQY
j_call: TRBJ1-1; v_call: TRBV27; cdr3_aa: ASSLRRTGNTEAF
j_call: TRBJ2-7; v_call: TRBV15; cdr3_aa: ATSRGPDREDPY
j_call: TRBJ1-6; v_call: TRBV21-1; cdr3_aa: ASSIRTAVSSPLH
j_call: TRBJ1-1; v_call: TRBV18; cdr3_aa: ASSPPGRGNTEAF
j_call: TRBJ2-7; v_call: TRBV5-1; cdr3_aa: ASSAAVGLLRYEQY
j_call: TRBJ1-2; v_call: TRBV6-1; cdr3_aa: ASSDKPGPTRGYT
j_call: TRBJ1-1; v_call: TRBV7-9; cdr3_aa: ASSPWTGARTEAF
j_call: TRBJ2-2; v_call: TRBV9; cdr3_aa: ASSPGTVNTGELF
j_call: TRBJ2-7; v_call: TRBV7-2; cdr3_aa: ASSSTSGGPYEQY
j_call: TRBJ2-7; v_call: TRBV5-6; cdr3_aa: ASSTGRGEQY
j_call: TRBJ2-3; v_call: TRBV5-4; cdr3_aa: ASSWGTSGGDDTQY
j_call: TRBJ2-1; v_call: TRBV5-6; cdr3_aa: ASSLRVLAPYNEQF
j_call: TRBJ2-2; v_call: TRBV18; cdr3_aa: ASSPLAGGLNTGELF
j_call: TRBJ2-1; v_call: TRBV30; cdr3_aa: AWSKALLEDEQF
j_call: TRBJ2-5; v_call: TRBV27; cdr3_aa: ASRGTGGAKTQY
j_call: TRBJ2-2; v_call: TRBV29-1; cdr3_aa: SSSTRQWRTGELF
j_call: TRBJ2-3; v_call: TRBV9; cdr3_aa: ASNPTGDTDTQY
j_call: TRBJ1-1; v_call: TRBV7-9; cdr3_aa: ASSLEPGRNTEAF
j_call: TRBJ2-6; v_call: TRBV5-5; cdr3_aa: ASSLASGAGANVLT
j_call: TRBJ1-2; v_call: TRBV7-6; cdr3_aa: ASSPDSNYGYT
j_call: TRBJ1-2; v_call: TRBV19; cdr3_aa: ASSTEAGVDGYT
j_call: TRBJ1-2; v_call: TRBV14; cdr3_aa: ASSALGSSFYGYT
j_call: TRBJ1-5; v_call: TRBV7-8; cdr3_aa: ASSLAAAEAQH
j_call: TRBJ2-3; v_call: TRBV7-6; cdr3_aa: ASSPHGSGGPTDTQY
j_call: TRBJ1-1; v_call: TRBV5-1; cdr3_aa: ASSPRRGNTEAF
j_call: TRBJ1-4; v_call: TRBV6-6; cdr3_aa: ASSYEQSNEKLF
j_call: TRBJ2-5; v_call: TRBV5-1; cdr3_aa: ASSADRVETQY
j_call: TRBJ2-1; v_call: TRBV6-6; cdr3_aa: ASSEDLYNEQF
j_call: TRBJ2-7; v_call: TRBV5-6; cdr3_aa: ASSLGGQGSGEQY
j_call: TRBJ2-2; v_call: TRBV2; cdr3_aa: ASSRGGMGKAGELF
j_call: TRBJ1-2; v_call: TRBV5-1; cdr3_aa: ASSLEAGGANYGYT
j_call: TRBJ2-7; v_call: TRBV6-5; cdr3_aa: ASSNRDSSYEQY
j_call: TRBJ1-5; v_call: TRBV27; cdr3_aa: ASSLFGSGQPQH
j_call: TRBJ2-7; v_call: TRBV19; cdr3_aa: ASTPGGGLSSYEQY
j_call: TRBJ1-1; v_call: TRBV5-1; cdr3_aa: ASSLEGRRETEAF
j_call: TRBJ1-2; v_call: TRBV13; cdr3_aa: ASSPGAGEMNYGYT
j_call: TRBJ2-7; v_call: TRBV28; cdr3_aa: ASSFLAGAYEQY
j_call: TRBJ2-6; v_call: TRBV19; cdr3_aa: ASTNLGSGANVLT
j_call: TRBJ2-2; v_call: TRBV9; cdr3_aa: ASSGTSGGATGELF
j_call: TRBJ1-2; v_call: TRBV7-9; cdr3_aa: ASSPQYYGYT
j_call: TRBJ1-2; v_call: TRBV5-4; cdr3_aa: ASSLAGGSGYGYT
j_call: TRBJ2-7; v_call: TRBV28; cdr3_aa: ASSRGQGEAYEQY
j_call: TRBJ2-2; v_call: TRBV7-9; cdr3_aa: ASSLAEGIELF
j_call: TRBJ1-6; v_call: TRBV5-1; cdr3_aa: ASSHPTGSGDSPLH
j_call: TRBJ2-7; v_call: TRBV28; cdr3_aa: ASSSGQATFYEQY
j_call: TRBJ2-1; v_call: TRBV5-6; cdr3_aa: ASSFQGGNEQF